The present T cell receptor (beta chain) was sequenced within a study of memory CD4+ T cells and cytomegalovirus serostatus. Assay: immunoSEQ multiplex PCR; the TCRdb copy retains only in-frame clones and omits some. The sample holds 35,000 to 50,000 clones, 79% seen once. The sort gate was single viable CD3+CD4+CD8-CD45RO+ cells for memory CD4+ T cells. The clonotype was recovered from an adult in good health and CMV-seronegative. The source material was memory CD4+ T cells from blood.

DNA of the CDR3: TGCGCCAGCAGCATCACGGCGGGAGGGACCAACGAGCAGTACTTC. This encodes CASSITAGGTNEQYF. The chain combines TRBV5-1 with TRBJ2-7, with 9 bases aligning to TRBD2. CDR3 length: 15 residues. Germline V gene sequence: CDR1 SGHRS, CDR2 YFSETQ. V gave up 4 bases and J gave up 5 bases; unmatched junction bases: 10.